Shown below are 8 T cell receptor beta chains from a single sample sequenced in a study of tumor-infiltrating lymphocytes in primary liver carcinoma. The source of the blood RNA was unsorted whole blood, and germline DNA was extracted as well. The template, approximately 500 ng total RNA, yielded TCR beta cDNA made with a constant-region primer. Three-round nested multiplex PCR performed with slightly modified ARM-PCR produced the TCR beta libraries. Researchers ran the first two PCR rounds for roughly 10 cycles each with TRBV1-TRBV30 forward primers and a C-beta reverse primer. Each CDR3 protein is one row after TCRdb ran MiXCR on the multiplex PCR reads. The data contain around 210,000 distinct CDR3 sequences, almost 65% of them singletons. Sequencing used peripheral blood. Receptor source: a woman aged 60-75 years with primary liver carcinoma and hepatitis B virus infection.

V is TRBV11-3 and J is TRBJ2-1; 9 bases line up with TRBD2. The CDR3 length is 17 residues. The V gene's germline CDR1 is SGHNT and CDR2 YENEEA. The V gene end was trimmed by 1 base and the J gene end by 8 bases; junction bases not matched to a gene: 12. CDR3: CASSLALRTSVVDEQFF. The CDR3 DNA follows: TGTGCCAGCAGCTTAGCGTTGAGGACTAGCGTCGTCGATGAGCAGTTCTTC.

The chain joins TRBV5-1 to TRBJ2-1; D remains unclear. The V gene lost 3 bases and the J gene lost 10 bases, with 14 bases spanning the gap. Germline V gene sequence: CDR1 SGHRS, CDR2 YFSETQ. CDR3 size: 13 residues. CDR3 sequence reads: CASSSLTGLEQFF. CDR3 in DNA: TGCGCCAGCAGCTCCTTGACCGGGTTGGAGCAGTTCTTC.

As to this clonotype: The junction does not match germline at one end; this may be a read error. The CDR3 reads CVSSVDGATYNEQFF. The CDR3 region has the DNA TGTGTCAGCAGTGTGGACGGGGCCACCTACAATGAGCAGTTCTTC. This sequence joins TRBV6-4 and TRBJ2-1; D is perhaps TRBD1 or TRBD2 (5 bases each). CDR1 MRHNA and CDR2 SNTAGT come from the germline V gene. CDR3 length: 15 residues.

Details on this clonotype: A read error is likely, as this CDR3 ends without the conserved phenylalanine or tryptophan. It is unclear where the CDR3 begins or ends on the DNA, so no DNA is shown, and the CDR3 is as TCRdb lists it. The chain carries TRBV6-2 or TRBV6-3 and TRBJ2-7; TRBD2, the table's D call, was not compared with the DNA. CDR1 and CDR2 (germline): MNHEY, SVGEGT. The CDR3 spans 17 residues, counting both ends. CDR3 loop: CASSYSKGSAGRRERYL.

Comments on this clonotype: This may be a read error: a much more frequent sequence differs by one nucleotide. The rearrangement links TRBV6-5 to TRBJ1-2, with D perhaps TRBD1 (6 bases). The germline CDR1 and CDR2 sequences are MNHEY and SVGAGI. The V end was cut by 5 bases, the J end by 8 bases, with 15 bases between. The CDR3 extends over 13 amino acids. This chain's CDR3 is CASSTQGMDGYTF. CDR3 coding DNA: TGTGCCAGCAGTACACAGGGAATGGACGGCTACACCTTC.

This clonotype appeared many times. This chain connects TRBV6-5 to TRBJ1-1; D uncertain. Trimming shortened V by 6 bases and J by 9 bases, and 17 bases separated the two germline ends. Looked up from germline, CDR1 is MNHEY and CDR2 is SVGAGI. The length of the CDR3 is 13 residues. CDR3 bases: TGTGCCAGCAGCCCCTCGAGAGGTATTAAAGCTTTCTTT. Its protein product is CASSPSRGIKAFF.

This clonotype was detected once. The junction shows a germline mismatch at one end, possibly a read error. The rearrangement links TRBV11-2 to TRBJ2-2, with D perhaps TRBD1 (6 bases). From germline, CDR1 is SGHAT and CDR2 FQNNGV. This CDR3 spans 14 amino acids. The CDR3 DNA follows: TGTGCCAGTACAGGGCAGCCGAACACCGGGCAGCTGTTTTTT. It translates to CASTGQPNTGQLFF.

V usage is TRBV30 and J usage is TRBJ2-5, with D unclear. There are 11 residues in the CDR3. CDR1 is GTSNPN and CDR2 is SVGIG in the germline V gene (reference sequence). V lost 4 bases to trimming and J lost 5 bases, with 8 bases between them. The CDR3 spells CAWTESETQYF. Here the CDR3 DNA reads TGTGCCTGGACCGAGAGTGAGACCCAGTACTTC.